This T cell receptor beta chain stems from a study of T cells after yellow fever vaccination. Study conclusions and caveats: Abundant clonotypes from the bulk population could get into FACS-sorted repertoires as contaminants.

The CDR3 spans 16 residues. V lost 0 bases to trimming and J lost 2 bases, with 12 bases between them. Germline V gene lookup returns CDR1 SGDLS and CDR2 YYNGEE. MiXCR, run by TCRdb on the 5' RACE reads, gives a single entry per CDR3 protein. The sample contains roughly 99,000 distinct CDR3 sequences, less than 6% of which appear only once. This clonotype was found a few times. Antigen unknown. The sample was CD8+ T cells sorted from PBMCs, taken 10 days after the yellow fever booster vaccination. V gene TRBV9 combines with J gene TRBJ2-1; weak D call: TRBD2 (6 bases). The sequence was obtained from a young man who received the YFV17D yellow fever vaccine. CDR3 region: CASSVAPGDAYNEQFF. In DNA form, the CDR3 reads TGTGCCAGCAGCGTAGCACCGGGGGACGCCTACAATGAGCAGTTCTTC.